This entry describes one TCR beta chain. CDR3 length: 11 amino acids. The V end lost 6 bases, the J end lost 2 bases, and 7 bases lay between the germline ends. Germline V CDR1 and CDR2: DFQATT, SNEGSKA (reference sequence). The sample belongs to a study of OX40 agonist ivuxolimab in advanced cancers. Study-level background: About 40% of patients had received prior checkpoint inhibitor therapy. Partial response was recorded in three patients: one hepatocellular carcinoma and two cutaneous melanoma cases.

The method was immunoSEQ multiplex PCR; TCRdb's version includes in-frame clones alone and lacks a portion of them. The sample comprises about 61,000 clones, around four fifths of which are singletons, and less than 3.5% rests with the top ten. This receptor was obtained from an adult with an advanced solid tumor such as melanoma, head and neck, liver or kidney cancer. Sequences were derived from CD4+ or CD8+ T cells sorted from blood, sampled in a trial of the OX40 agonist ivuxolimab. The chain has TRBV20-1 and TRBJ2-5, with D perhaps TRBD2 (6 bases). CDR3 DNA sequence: TGCAGTGCGGCGGGACAAGAGACCCAGTACTTC. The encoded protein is CSAAGQETQYF.